The next 20 T cell receptor beta chains were all read from a single sample in a study of Ad26.COV2.S vaccination and SARS-CoV-2 variants. Treatment of the sample: 15 to 20 received Ad26.COV2.S at low or high dose, single or two shots; 5 received placebo; per-sample allocation not given. Specimen acquisition occurred on day 63 following the initial vaccine or placebo injection. TCRdb's copy holds only in-frame clones and misses some; the assay was immunoSEQ multiplex PCR. The repertoire consists of 330,000 or so clones, with roughly 90% occurring once and the leading ten covering about 5%. The sequenced sample was peripheral blood, obtained in a trial of Ad26.COV2.S vaccine versus placebo. The receptors were gathered from a person between 18 and 65 years old who received the Ad26.COV2.S COVID-19 vaccine or a placebo.

The chain has TRBV11-2 and TRBJ2-7; D possibly corresponds to TRBD1 (6 bases). Trimming took 4 bases from V and 2 from J, leaving 12 bases between them. Germline values: CDR1 SGHAT, CDR2 FQNNGV. The CDR3 is made up of 14 amino acids. The CDR3, as DNA: TGTGCCAGCAGCTCGGACAGTCCTCCCTACGAGCAGTACTTC. Its translation is CASSSDSPPYEQYF.

CDR3 protein: CASSYSRTYEQYF. For the CDR3, the DNA is TGTGCCAGCAGTTATTCCCGGACCTACGAGCAGTACTTC. The V and J genes are TRBV6-2 or TRBV6-3 and TRBJ2-7, with no clear D. The CDR3 is 13 amino acids. Germline CDR1 and CDR2: MNHEY and SVGEGT. Deletions cut 3 bases from V and 2 bases from J, with 8 bases between.

The V gene is TRBV5-1, the J gene TRBJ2-7, with D perhaps TRBD1 or TRBD2 (5 bases each). Germline V gene lookup returns CDR1 SGHRS and CDR2 YFSETQ. This CDR3 region has 14 residues. V was cut by 2 bases and J by 3 bases, with 12 bases left in between. The CDR3 protein is CASSFGANHYEQYF. CDR3 DNA sequence: TGCGCCAGCAGCTTCGGGGCTAACCACTACGAGCAGTACTTC. The complete variable domain, with remaining parts taken from reference TRBV5-1 and TRBJ2-7, reads KAGVTQTPRYLIKTRGQQVTLSCSPISGHRSVSWYQQTPGQGLQFLFEYFSETQRNKGNFPGRFSGRQFSNSRSEMNVSTLELGDSALYLCASSFGANHYEQYFGPGTRLTVT.

This chain connects TRBV4-1 to TRBJ1-4, with D tentatively TRBD1 (6 bases). Trimming pared 1 base from V and 7 bases from J, leaving 13 bases between. The germline V gene encodes CDR1 MGHRA and CDR2 YSYEKL. The CDR3 has 15 amino acids. CDR3 protein: CASSQVPGDGEKLFF. CDR3 DNA sequence: TGCGCCAGCAGCCAAGTACCAGGGGACGGTGAAAAACTGTTTTTT.

The V gene is TRBV28, the J gene TRBJ1-1, with D uncertain. The V and J ends lost 1 base and 0 bases respectively, with 9 bases between them. Germline assignment: CDR1 MDHEN and CDR2 SYDVKM. This CDR3 region has 15 residues. CDR3 amino acids: CASSLLGPMNTEAFF. Here the CDR3 DNA reads TGTGCCAGCAGTTTATTAGGGCCGATGAACACTGAAGCTTTCTTT.

The CDR3 DNA is TGTGCCAGCAGCTATCGACAGGGGCGCACTGAAGCTTTCTTT. Protein sequence: CASSYRQGRTEAFF. The rearrangement links TRBV11-2 to TRBJ1-1; 8 bases line up with TRBD1. The CDR3 sequence is 14 residues long. The germline V gene encodes CDR1 SGHAT and CDR2 FQNNGV. The V gene end was trimmed by 4 bases and the J gene end by 4 bases; junction bases not matched to a gene: 5.

The chain recombines TRBV29-1 with TRBJ2-2; possibly TRBD2 for D (5 bases). Looked up from germline, CDR1 is SQVTM and CDR2 is ANQGSEA. The CDR3 has 16 amino acids. V dropped 3 bases and J dropped 4 bases, with 18 bases sitting between them. The CDR3 DNA sequence: TGCAGCGTTGACGGCGAGCAGCCTCGGGGCACCGGGGAGCTGTTTTTT. Its protein product is CSVDGEQPRGTGELFF.

The chain carries TRBV7-2 and TRBJ1-3; D not resolved. V shed 2 bases and J shed 2 bases, with 7 bases lying between them. The CDR3 is 14 residues long. CDR1 is SGHTA and CDR2 is FQGNSA in the germline V gene. CDR3 protein: CASSLSPAGNTIYF. The CDR3 DNA follows: TGTGCCAGCAGCTTAAGCCCGGCTGGAAACACCATATATTTT.

This rearrangement joins TRBV7-2 to TRBJ2-2; D is possibly TRBD2 (6 bases). V lost 0 bases and J lost 5, with 7 bases in between. This CDR3 has 14 amino acids. Germline V lookup: CDR1 SGHTA, CDR2 FQGNSA. For the CDR3, the DNA is TGTGCCAGCAGCTTAGCCCTAGCGACCGGGGAGCTGTTTTTT. Encoded protein: CASSLALATGELFF.

The rearrangement joins TRBV6-5 to TRBJ1-6; TRBD1 aligns across 9 bases. V shed 0 bases, J shed 10 bases, and the junction held 4 bases outside the gene matches. The CDR3 is 15 residues long. The germline V gene has CDR1 MNHEY and CDR2 SVGAGI. For the CDR3, the DNA is TGTGCCAGCAGTTACTCGGGACAGGGCGGATCACCCCTCCACTTT. Residues: CASSYSGQGGSPLHF.

The rearrangement joins TRBV9 to TRBJ2-3; D gene uncertain. Trimming removed 0 bases from V and 5 bases from J, with 13 bases in between. Germline lookup yields CDR1 SGDLS and CDR2 YYNGEE. CDR3 length: 15 residues. The CDR3 spells CASSVGGRGIDTQYF. In nucleotides, the CDR3 is TGTGCCAGCAGCGTAGGTGGGCGAGGCATAGATACGCAGTATTTT. Supplemented by reference TRBV9 and TRBJ2-3, the full variable domain reads DSGVTQTPKHLITATGQRVTLRCSPRSGDLSVYWYQQSLDQGLQFLIQYYNGEERAKGNILERFSAQQFPDLHSELNLSSLELGDSALYFCASSVGGRGIDTQYFGPGTRLTVL.

This rearrangement joins TRBV6-6 to TRBJ2-5; D is possibly TRBD2 (6 bases). This CDR3 has 14 residues. V was shortened by 5 bases and J by 7 bases, with 17 bases between the two germline ends. Germline V gene lookup returns CDR1 MNHNY and CDR2 SVGAGI (reference sequence). The CDR3 region has the DNA TGTGCCAGCAGTGATTGGGACTTCCGGTTGACCCAGTACTTC. It specifies CASSDWDFRLTQYF.

In its sample, this clone was seen once. The chain has TRBV7-2 and TRBJ1-2; no clear D. The V gene lost 5 bases and the J gene lost 0 bases, with 16 bases spanning the gap. The germline gives CDR1 SGHTA, CDR2 FQGNSA. The CDR3 runs 16 residues. The CDR3 sequence is CASSQSAGSPNYGYTF. The CDR3 DNA reads TGTGCCAGCAGCCAAAGCGCGGGGTCTCCTAACTATGGCTACACCTTC. Full variable domain (missing parts from reference TRBV7-2 and TRBJ1-2): GAGVSQSPSNKVTEKGKDVELRCDPISGHTALYWYRQSLGQGLEFLIYFQGNSAPDKSGLPSDRFSAERTGGSVSTLTIQRTQQEDSAVYLCASSQSAGSPNYGYTFGSGTRLTVV.

The genes are TRBV30 and TRBJ1-1; tentative D call: TRBD1 (6 bases). The CDR3 has 10 amino acids. Trimming took 4 bases from V and 8 from J, leaving 8 bases between them. Per germline, CDR1 GTSNPN and CDR2 SVGIG (reference sequence). CDR3: CAWMGGEAFF. In DNA form, the CDR3 reads TGTGCCTGGATGGGGGGCGAAGCTTTCTTT.

This chain links TRBV5-1 with TRBJ2-3; TRBD2 might be the D (5 bases). The V end was cut by 1 base, the J end by 0 bases, with 6 bases between. This CDR3 comprises 14 residues. Germline V gives CDR1 SGHRS, CDR2 YFSETQ. The CDR3 is CASSLSGSTDTQYF. The CDR3 coding sequence is TGCGCCAGCAGCTTGTCGGGGAGCACAGATACGCAGTATTTT.

This clone was recorded once. This chain connects TRBV6-5 to TRBJ1-2; 7 positions agree with TRBD1. CDR3 length equals 15 residues. V was clipped by 6 bases and J by 4 bases; unmatched bases: 11. The germline V gene encodes CDR1 MNHEY and CDR2 SVGAGI. CDR3 nucleotides: TGTGCCAGCAGCCGCCCGACAGGGACCAGCTATGGCTACACCTTC. Translating gives CASSRPTGTSYGYTF.

The chain combines TRBV4-1 with TRBJ2-5, with TRBD1 identical over 9 bases. CDR3 length equals 17 residues. Looked up from germline, CDR1 is MGHRA and CDR2 is YSYEKL. Trimming cost V 1 base and J 1 base; bases outside gene matches: 7. CDR3 region: CASSQGLGTGFQETQYF. CDR3 in DNA: TGCGCCAGCAGCCAAGGGCTCGGGACAGGGTTCCAAGAGACCCAGTACTTC.

The chain employs TRBV7-9 and TRBJ1-1; D gene uncertain. The CDR3 extends over 13 amino acids. V was clipped by 1 base and J by 7 bases, with 10 bases between them. In germline, CDR1 is SEHNR, CDR2 FQNEAQ (reference sequence). In nucleotides, the CDR3 is TGTGCCAGCAGCTTAGACGTAGGTGTTGAAGCTTTCTTT. It specifies CASSLDVGVEAFF.

V usage is TRBV27 and J usage is TRBJ1-2; TRBD1 might be the D (6 bases). Germline CDR1 is MNHEY and CDR2 is SMNVEV (reference sequence). This CDR3 spans 14 amino acids. The V gene lost 2 bases and the J gene lost 1 base, with 8 bases spanning the gap. The CDR3, as DNA: TGTGCCAGCAGTTTACTGGACAGTAACTATGGCTACACCTTC. Protein product: CASSLLDSNYGYTF.

The chain has TRBV9 and TRBJ2-5, with TRBD1 identical over 8 bases. V was pared by 4 bases and J by 5 bases, with 7 bases of the junction left unmatched. Germline lookup yields CDR1 SGDLS and CDR2 YYNGEE. The CDR3 has 14 amino acids. The CDR3 bases are TGTGCCAGCAGCTATTCCAGGGGGCGGGAGACCCAGTACTTC. Protein: CASSYSRGRETQYF.